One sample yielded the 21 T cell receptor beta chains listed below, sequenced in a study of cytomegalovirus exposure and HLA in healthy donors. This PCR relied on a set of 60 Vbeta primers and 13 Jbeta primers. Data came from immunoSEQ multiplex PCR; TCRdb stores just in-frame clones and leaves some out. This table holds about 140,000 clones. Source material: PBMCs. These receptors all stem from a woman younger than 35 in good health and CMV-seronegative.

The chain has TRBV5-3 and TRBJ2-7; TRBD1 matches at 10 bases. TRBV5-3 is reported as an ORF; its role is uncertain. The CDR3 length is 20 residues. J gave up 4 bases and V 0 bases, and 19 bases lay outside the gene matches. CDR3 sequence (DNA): TGTGCCAGAAGCTTGGGTGACAGGGGGCCTTCAGCAAGACCCGGTTACGAGCAGTACGTC. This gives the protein CARSLGDRGPSARPGYEQYV.

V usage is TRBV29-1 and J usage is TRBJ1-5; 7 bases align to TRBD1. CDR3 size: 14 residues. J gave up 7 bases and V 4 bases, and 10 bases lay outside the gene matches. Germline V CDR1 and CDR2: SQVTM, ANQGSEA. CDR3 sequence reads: CSVVEGALGQPQHF. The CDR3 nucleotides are TGCAGCGTTGTGGAGGGGGCACTAGGGCAGCCCCAGCATTTT.

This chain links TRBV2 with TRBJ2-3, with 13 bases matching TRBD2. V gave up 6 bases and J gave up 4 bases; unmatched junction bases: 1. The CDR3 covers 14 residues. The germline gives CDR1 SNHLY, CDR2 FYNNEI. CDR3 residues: CASRGLAGPDTQYF. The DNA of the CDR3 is TGTGCCAGCAGGGGACTAGCGGGACCAGATACGCAGTATTTT. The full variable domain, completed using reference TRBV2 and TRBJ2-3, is EPEVTQTPSHQVTQMGQEVILRCVPISNHLYFYWYRQILGQKVEFLVSFYNNEISEKSEIFDDQFSVERPDGSNFTLKIRSTKLEDSAMYFCASRGLAGPDTQYFGPGTRLTVL.

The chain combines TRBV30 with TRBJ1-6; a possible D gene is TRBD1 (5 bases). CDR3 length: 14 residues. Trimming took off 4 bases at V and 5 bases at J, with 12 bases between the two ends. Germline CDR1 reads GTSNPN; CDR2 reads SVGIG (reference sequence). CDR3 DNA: TGTGCCTGGAATGAAGGGGCCCATAATTCACCCCTCCACTTT. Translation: CAWNEGAHNSPLHF.

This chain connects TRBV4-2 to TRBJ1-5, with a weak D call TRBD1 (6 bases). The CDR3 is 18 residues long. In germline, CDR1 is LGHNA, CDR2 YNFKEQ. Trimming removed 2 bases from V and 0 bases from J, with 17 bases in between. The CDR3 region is CASSQRTGLGYSNQPQHF. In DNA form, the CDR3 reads TGTGCCAGCAGCCAACGTACAGGGCTCGGGTATAGCAATCAGCCCCAGCATTTT.

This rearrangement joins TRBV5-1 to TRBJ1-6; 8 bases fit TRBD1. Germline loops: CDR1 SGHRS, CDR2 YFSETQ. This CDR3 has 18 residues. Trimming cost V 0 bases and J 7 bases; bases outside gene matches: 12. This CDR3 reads CASSLGQGNIVRNSPLHF. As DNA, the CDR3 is TGCGCCAGCAGCTTGGGACAGGGGAACATAGTGAGGAATTCACCCCTCCACTTT.

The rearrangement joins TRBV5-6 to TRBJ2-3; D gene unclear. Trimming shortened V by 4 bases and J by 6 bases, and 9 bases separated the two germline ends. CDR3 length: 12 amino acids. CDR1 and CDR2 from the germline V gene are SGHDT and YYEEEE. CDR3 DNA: TGTGCCAGCAGCGCTACGCGGGATACGCAGTATTTT. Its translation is CASSATRDTQYF.

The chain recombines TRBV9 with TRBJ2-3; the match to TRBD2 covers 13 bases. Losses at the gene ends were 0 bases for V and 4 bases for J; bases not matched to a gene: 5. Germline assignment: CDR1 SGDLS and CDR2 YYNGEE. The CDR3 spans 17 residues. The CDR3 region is CASSVDVGTSGADTQYF. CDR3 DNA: TGTGCCAGCAGCGTAGATGTGGGGACTAGCGGGGCAGATACGCAGTATTTT.

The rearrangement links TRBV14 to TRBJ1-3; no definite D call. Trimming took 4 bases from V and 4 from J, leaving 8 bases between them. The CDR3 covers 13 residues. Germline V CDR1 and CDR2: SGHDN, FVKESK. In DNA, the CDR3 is TGTGCCAGCAGCCGCTCCCGGGGAAACACCATATATTTT. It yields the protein CASSRSRGNTIYF.

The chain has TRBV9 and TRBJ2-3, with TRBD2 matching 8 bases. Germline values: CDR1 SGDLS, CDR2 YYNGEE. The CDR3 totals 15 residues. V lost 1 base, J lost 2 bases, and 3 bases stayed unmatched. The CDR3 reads CASSVIAGNTDTQYF. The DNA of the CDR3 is TGTGCCAGCAGCGTAATAGCGGGGAACACAGATACGCAGTATTTT.

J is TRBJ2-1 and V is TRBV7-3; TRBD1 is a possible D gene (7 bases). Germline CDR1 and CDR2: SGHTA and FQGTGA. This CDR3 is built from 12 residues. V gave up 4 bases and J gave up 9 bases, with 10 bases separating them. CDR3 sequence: CASSYQGGEQFF. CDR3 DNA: TGTGCCAGCAGCTATCAGGGGGGTGAGCAGTTCTTC. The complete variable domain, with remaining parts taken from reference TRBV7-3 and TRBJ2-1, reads GAGVSQTPSNKVTEKGKYVELRCDPISGHTALYWYRQSLGQGPEFLIYFQGTGAADDSGLPNDRFFAVRPEGSVSTLKIQRTERGDSAVYLCASSYQGGEQFFGPGTRLTVL.

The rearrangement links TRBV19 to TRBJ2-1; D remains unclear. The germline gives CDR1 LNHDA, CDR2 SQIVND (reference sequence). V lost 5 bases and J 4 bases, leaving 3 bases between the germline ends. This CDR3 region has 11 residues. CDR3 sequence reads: CASSVYNEQFF. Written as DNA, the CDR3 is TGTGCCAGTAGTGTATACAATGAGCAGTTCTTC.

CDR3 nucleotide sequence: TGTGCCAGTAACGCTGGGACTAGCGGGAACGAGCAGTACGTC. Amino acids: CASNAGTSGNEQYV. The chain couples TRBV6-1 to TRBJ2-7; 13 bases agree with TRBD2. J gave up 5 bases and V 9 bases, and 7 bases lay outside the gene matches. CDR1 MNHNS and CDR2 SASEGT come from the germline V gene. The length of the CDR3 is 14 residues.

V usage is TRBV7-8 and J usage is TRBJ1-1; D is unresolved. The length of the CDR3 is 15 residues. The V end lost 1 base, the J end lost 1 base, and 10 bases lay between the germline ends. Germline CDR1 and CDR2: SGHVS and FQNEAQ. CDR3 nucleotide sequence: TGTGCCAGCAGCTTAGTAGGAGCAACGAACACTGAAGCTTTCTTT. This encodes CASSLVGATNTEAFF.

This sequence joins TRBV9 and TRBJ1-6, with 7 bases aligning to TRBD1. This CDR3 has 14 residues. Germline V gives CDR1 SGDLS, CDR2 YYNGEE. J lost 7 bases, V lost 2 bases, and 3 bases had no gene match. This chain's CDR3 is CASSVSGGNSPLHF. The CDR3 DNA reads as TGTGCCAGCAGCGTCTCAGGGGGAAATTCACCCCTCCACTTT.

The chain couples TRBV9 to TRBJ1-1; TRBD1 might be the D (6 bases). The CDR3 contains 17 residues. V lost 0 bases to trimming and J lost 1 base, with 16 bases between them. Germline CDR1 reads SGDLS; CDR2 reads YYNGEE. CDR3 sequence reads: CASSVDSNGRGNTEAFF. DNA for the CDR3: TGTGCCAGCAGCGTAGATAGTAATGGCAGGGGGAACACTGAAGCTTTCTTT.

CDR3 region: CASSSASGTYEQYV. CDR3 nucleotides: TGTGCCAGCAGCTCGGCTAGCGGCACCTACGAGCAGTACGTC. The genes are TRBV11-2 and TRBJ2-7; 7 bases fit TRBD2. The CDR3 contains 14 residues. Per the germline V gene, CDR1 is SGHAT and CDR2 is FQNNGV. V lost 4 bases to trimming and J lost 2 bases; unmatched junction nucleotides: 5.

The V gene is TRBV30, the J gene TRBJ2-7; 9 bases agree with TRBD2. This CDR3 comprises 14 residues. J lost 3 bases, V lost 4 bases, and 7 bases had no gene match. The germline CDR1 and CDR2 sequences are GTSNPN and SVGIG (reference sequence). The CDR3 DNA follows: TGTGCCTGGACCTCGGGGCGGGAGGGCTACGAGCAGTACTTC. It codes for CAWTSGREGYEQYF.

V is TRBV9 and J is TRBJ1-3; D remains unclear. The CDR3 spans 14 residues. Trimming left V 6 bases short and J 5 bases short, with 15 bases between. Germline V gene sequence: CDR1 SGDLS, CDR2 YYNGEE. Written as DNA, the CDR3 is TGTGCCAGCACCAAGAGCCGTCCCCGAAACACCATATATTTT. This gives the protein CASTKSRPRNTIYF. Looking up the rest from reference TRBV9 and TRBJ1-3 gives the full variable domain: DSGVTQTPKHLITATGQRVTLRCSPRSGDLSVYWYQQSLDQGLQFLIQYYNGEERAKGNILERFSAQQFPDLHSELNLSSLELGDSALYFCASTKSRPRNTIYFGEGSWLTVV.

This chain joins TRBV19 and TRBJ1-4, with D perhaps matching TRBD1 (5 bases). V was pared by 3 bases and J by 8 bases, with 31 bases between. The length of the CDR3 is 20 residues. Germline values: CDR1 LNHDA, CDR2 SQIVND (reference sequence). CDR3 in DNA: TGTGCCAGTAGTATCATCCCAGTTAATTGGCAGGGCGGTTTTGAAGAAAAACTGTTTTTT. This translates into CASSIIPVNWQGGFEEKLFF.

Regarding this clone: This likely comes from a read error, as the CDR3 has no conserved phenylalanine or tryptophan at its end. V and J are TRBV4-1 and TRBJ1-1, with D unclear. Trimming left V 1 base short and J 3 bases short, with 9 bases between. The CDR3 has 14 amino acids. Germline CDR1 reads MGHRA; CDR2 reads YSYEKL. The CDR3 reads CASSQVAVYTEAFS. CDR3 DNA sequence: TGCGCCAGCAGCCAAGTAGCGGTGTACACTGAAGCTTTCTCT.